The 26 T cell receptor beta chains given below trace back to one sample, sequenced in a study of early T cells in non-severe SARS-CoV-2 infection. TCRdb re-analysed the 5' RACE reads in MiXCR, keeping a single row per CDR3 protein. The sample holds tens of thousands of distinct CDR3 sequences, roughly an eighth seen once. Sequenced material: whole blood. These receptors originate from an adult who was a healthcare worker with PCR-confirmed SARS-CoV-2 infection or an uninfected control (not recorded which).

The gene calls are TRBV29-1 and TRBJ1-4; maybe TRBD1 (5 bases). This CDR3 is built from 14 residues. V was pared by 3 bases and J by 6 bases, with 14 bases between. Germline CDR1 reads SQVTM; CDR2 reads ANQGSEA. CDR3: CSVDPTGRDEKLFF. The CDR3 DNA is TGCAGCGTTGATCCCACGGGACGGGATGAAAAACTGTTTTTT. Combining the CDR3 with reference TRBV29-1 and TRBJ1-4 gives the whole variable domain SAVISQKPSRDICQRGTSLTIQCQVDSQVTMMFWYRQQPGQSLTLIATANQGSEATYESGFVIDKFPISRPNLTFSTLTVSNMSPEDSSIYLCSVDPTGRDEKLFFGSGTQLSVL.

CDR3 residues: CASSPGLALTGELFF. For the CDR3, the DNA is TGTGCCAGCAGCCCGGGACTAGCGTTGACCGGGGAGCTGTTTTTT. V gene TRBV27 combines with J gene TRBJ2-2, with TRBD2 matching 10 bases. J lost 5 bases, V lost 6 bases, and 6 bases had no gene match. The CDR3 is 15 amino acids. Germline V gene lookup returns CDR1 MNHEY and CDR2 SMNVEV (reference sequence).

This clonotype occurred many times. V gene TRBV30 combines with J gene TRBJ2-5; D unresolved. CDR1 GTSNPN and CDR2 SVGIG come from the germline V gene (reference sequence). V lost 5 bases and J lost 3, with 13 bases in between. CDR3 size: 13 residues. As DNA, the CDR3 is TGTGCCTGGGCATTGTACAGAGAAGAGACCCAGTACTTC. Translating gives CAWALYREETQYF.

In this sample, this clonotype turned up many times. The chain joins TRBV15 to TRBJ2-3; TRBD2 aligns across 8 bases. With V trimmed by 8 bases and J by 5 bases, 6 bases remained unmatched. This CDR3 has 13 amino acids. Per germline, CDR1 LNHNV and CDR2 YYDKDF (reference sequence). The CDR3 nucleotides are TGTGCCACCCGCGGGGGGCCAGGAGATACGCAGTATTTT. The encoded protein is CATRGGPGDTQYF.

This clonotype was detected many times. CDR3 nucleotide sequence: TGCAGTGCTAACCCTCTAGCTCGGGAGACCCAGTACTTC. Translating it yields CSANPLARETQYF. The gene calls are TRBV20-1 and TRBJ2-5; maybe TRBD2 (5 bases). V lost 4 bases and J 5 bases, leaving 14 bases between the germline ends. Germline V gene sequence: CDR1 DFQATT, CDR2 SNEGSKA (reference sequence). This CDR3 region has 13 residues.

This clonotype was counted many times. V gene TRBV11-2 combines with J gene TRBJ2-1, with 10 bases aligning to TRBD2. CDR1 and CDR2 from the germline V gene are SGHAT and FQNNGV. V dropped 6 bases and J dropped 7; count of bases not matched to a gene: 12. The CDR3 has 16 amino acids. CDR3 in DNA: TGTGCCAGCAGGGTAGCGGGGGGCGTATCCGGGAATGAGCAGTTCTTC. Amino acids: CASRVAGGVSGNEQFF.

The chain links TRBV20-1 to TRBJ2-3; D is unclear. The V end lost 6 bases, the J end lost 6 bases, and 16 bases lay between the germline ends. Germline-derived CDR1 and CDR2 are DFQATT and SNEGSKA (reference sequence). This CDR3 is built from 13 residues. For the CDR3, the DNA is TGCAGTGCAGAGCTCCTCGCACGGGATACGCAGTATTTT. Its translation is CSAELLARDTQYF.

There are many counts of this clonotype. The rearrangement links TRBV12-5 to TRBJ1-5; TRBD1 agrees at 10 bases. After removal of 5 bases from V and 4 bases from J, the junction contained 8 bases not matched to a gene. Germline-derived CDR1 and CDR2 are LGHNT and FRNRAP. CDR3 length equals 16 residues. The CDR3 is CASGRPDRGDNQPQHF. CDR3 in DNA: TGTGCTAGTGGTCGCCCGGACAGGGGGGATAATCAGCCCCAGCATTTT. Full variable domain (outside the CDR3, taken from reference TRBV12-5 and TRBJ1-5): DARVTQTPRHKVTEMGQEVTMRCQPILGHNTVFWYRQTMMQGLELLAYFRNRAPLDDSGMPKDRFSAEMPDATLATLKIQPSEPRDSAVYFCASGRPDRGDNQPQHFGDGTRLSIL.

This clonotype was counted many times. V gene TRBV14 combines with J gene TRBJ2-3; D gene unclear. Germline-derived CDR1 and CDR2 are SGHDN and FVKESK. Between the trimmed V and J ends, which lost 4 bases and 4 bases, there was a span of 3 bases. The CDR3 covers 11 residues. The CDR3 loop reads CASSLSDTQYF. CDR3 DNA: TGTGCCAGCAGCCTCTCAGATACGCAGTATTTT.

This clonotype was seen only a few times. The chain has TRBV6-6 and TRBJ1-3; 10 nucleotides line up with TRBD1. Germline values: CDR1 MNHNY, CDR2 SVGAGI (reference sequence). This CDR3 has 15 residues. The trim removed 6 bases at V and 7 bases at J, leaving 9 bases unmatched. The DNA for the CDR3 is TGTGCCAGCAGCCCCCCGGGACAGGGGACCAACACCATATATTTT. Translating it yields CASSPPGQGTNTIYF.

Many counts were recorded for this clonotype. The chain couples TRBV4-2 to TRBJ1-2; D call uncertain. Looked up from germline, CDR1 is LGHNA and CDR2 is YNFKEQ. Trimming removed 0 bases from V and 2 bases from J, with 10 bases in between. The length of the CDR3 is 15 residues. This chain's CDR3 is CASSQDSAKNYGYTF. In DNA, the CDR3 is TGTGCCAGCAGCCAAGACAGCGCCAAAAACTATGGCTACACCTTC.

The chain recombines TRBV12-3 or TRBV12-4 with TRBJ1-6, with D unclear. V lost 3 bases to trimming and J lost 0 bases, with 9 bases between them. There are 16 residues in the CDR3. The CDR3 loop is CASSLVGSSYNSPLHF. Written as DNA, the CDR3 is TGTGCCAGCAGTTTGGTTGGGAGCTCCTATAATTCACCCCTCCACTTT.

This clonotype occurred many times. This sequence joins TRBV20-1 and TRBJ2-3, with TRBD2 identical over 8 bases. The CDR3 totals 15 residues. The V and J ends lost 6 bases and 1 base, in that order; junction bases with no gene match: 9. Germline assignment: CDR1 DFQATT and CDR2 SNEGSKA (reference sequence). CDR3 amino acids: CSARPLSGGTDTQYF. The CDR3 DNA is TGCAGTGCAAGACCCCTTAGCGGGGGCACAGATACGCAGTATTTT.

The CDR3 reads CASGPTFNEQFF. Here the CDR3 DNA reads TGTGCCAGCGGGCCAACCTTCAATGAGCAGTTCTTC. The J gene is TRBJ2-1, the V gene TRBV6-6; D unclear. Germline-derived CDR1 and CDR2 are MNHNY and SVGAGI (reference sequence). V was clipped by 8 bases and J by 6 bases, with 11 bases between them. The CDR3 totals 12 residues.

The J gene is TRBJ2-3, the V gene TRBV6-2 or TRBV6-3; 9 positions agree with TRBD1. Germline V gene lookup returns CDR1 MNHEY and CDR2 SVGEGT. V shed 4 bases, J shed 3 bases, and the junction held 2 bases outside the gene matches. The CDR3 contains 14 residues. CDR3 DNA sequence: TGTGCCAGCAGTTCCGGGACAGGGACAGATACGCAGTATTTT. Residues: CASSSGTGTDTQYF.

This clonotype was picked up many times. CDR3 sequence: CASSPEGRSGYTF. DNA for the CDR3: TGTGCCAGCTCACCCGAGGGCAGGTCTGGCTACACCTTC. The rearrangement links TRBV18 to TRBJ1-2; D unresolved. Germline assignment: CDR1 KGHSH and CDR2 LQKENI. The CDR3 runs 13 residues. Trimming removed 3 bases at V and 7 bases at J, with 12 bases between.

This clonotype was seen repeatedly, ten times or more. The chain has TRBV5-1 and TRBJ1-1; D ambiguous. Germline V CDR1 and CDR2: SGHRS, YFSETQ. Trimming shortened V by 0 bases and J by 3 bases, and 15 bases separated the two germline ends. The CDR3 is made up of 16 amino acids. CDR3 in amino acids: CASSLGLRWPDTEAFF. The CDR3 DNA sequence: TGCGCCAGCAGCTTGGGATTACGTTGGCCGGACACTGAAGCTTTCTTT.

The chain uses TRBV7-6 and TRBJ2-7, with TRBD1 matching over 9 bases. V gave up 5 bases and J gave up 0 bases; unmatched junction bases: 5. This CDR3 is built from 15 residues. CDR1 and CDR2 from the germline V gene are SGHVS and FNYEAQ. DNA for the CDR3: TGTGCCAGCAGCATACAGACAGGGGGCTCCTACGAGCAGTACTTC. Translated, it gives CASSIQTGGSYEQYF.

The genes are TRBV5-1 and TRBJ1-2; D gene uncertain. Germline V gene data show CDR1 as SGHRS and CDR2 as YFSETQ. The CDR3 runs 13 residues. Trimming took off 4 bases at V and 5 bases at J, with 12 bases between the two ends. The chain's CDR3 is CASSPDGLYGYTF. CDR3 DNA sequence: TGCGCCAGCAGCCCCGACGGATTATATGGCTACACCTTC.

The chain employs TRBV7-8 and TRBJ2-4, with 7 bases lining up with TRBD2. The CDR3 is 17 amino acids. Germline V gene data show CDR1 as SGHVS and CDR2 as FQNEAQ. With 0 bases clipped from V and 0 bases from J, the junction kept 5 bases outside the gene matches. CDR3 amino acids: CASSLAGRGVAKNIQYF. The CDR3 DNA reads TGTGCCAGCAGCTTAGCGGGGAGGGGAGTAGCCAAAAACATTCAGTACTTC. The whole variable domain, filled in from reference TRBV7-8 and TRBJ2-4, reads GAGVSQSPRYKVAKRGQDVALRCDPISGHVSLFWYQQALGQGPEFLTYFQNEAQLDKSGLPSDRFFAERPEGSVSTLKIQRTQQEDSAVYLCASSLAGRGVAKNIQYFGAGTRLSVL.

This chain links TRBV9 with TRBJ2-7; the D call may be TRBD1 or TRBD2 (5 bases each). The germline CDR1 and CDR2 sequences are SGDLS and YYNGEE. Trimming pared 2 bases from V and 6 bases from J, leaving 12 bases between. CDR3 length: 13 amino acids. Written as DNA, the CDR3 is TGTGCCAGCAGCGTTGGGGGACCCCGCGAGCAGTACTTC. Encoded protein: CASSVGGPREQYF.

This clonotype was picked up a small number of times. This rearrangement joins TRBV20-1 to TRBJ2-5, with TRBD2 matching over 7 bases. CDR1 is DFQATT, CDR2 SNEGSKA, per germline (reference sequence). CDR3 length: 15 amino acids. With 7 bases clipped from V and 1 base from J, the junction kept 12 bases outside the gene matches. The DNA for the CDR3 is TGCAGTGTTGATCTAGCGGAGGGGTTCCAAGAGACCCAGTACTTC. Residues: CSVDLAEGFQETQYF.

V is TRBV20-1 and J is TRBJ2-7; the D is unclear. The CDR3 length is 11 residues. The ends were cut back, 0 bases at V and 4 bases at J, with 4 bases in the middle. Per the germline V gene, CDR1 is DFQATT and CDR2 is SNEGSKA (reference sequence). CDR3: CSAREGYEQYF. As DNA, the CDR3 is TGCAGTGCTAGAGAGGGGTACGAGCAGTACTTC.

The genes are TRBV6-1 and TRBJ1-5, with 9 bases aligning to TRBD1. The J segment lost 5 bases and the V segment lost 4 bases, leaving 0 bases of the junction unmatched. Germline loops: CDR1 MNHNS, CDR2 SASEGT. This CDR3 comprises 13 residues. CDR3 in amino acids: CASSGTGDQPQHF. The DNA of the CDR3 is TGTGCCAGCAGTGGGACAGGGGATCAGCCCCAGCATTTT.

This clonotype was seen more than once but under ten times. The CDR3 loop reads CASIRALETQYF. CDR3 DNA: TGTGCCAGCATCCGTGCCCTGGAGACCCAGTACTTC. The chain combines TRBV2 with TRBJ2-5; D gene unclear. Per germline, CDR1 SNHLY and CDR2 FYNNEI. The CDR3 length is 12 residues. V was cut by 7 bases and J by 5 bases, with 11 bases left in between. Combining the CDR3 with reference TRBV2 and TRBJ2-5 gives the whole variable domain EPEVTQTPSHQVTQMGQEVILRCVPISNHLYFYWYRQILGQKVEFLVSFYNNEISEKSEIFDDQFSVERPDGSNFTLKIRSTKLEDSAMYFCASIRALETQYFGPGTRLLVL.

The chain carries TRBV20-1 and TRBJ1-2; unclear D gene. This CDR3 contains 12 residues. Germline V gene data show CDR1 as DFQATT and CDR2 as SNEGSKA (reference sequence). With 0 bases removed from V and 8 bases from J, the gap between germline ends came to 10 bases. CDR3 protein: CSARDPPGGYTF. CDR3 in DNA: TGCAGTGCTAGAGATCCCCCTGGAGGCTACACCTTC.